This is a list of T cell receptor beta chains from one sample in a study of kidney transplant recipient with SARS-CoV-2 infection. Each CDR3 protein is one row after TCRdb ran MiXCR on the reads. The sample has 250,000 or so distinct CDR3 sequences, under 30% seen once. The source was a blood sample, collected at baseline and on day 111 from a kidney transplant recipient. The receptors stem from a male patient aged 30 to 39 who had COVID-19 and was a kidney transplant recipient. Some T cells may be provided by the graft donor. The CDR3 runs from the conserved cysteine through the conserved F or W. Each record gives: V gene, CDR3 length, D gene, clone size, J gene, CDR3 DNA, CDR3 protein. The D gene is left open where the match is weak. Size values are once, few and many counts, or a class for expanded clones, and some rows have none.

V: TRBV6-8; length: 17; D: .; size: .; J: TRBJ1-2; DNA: TGTACCAGCAGTCGGAGTAGGCGCTCTAGAAAGACCTATGGCTACACCTTC; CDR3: CTSSRSRRSRKTYGYTF
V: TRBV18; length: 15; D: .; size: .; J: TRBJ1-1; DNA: TGTGCCAGCTCAGCACCATCAAGGGTGAACACTGAAGCTTTCTTT; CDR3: CASSAPSRVNTEAFF
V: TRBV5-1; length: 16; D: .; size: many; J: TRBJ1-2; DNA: TGCGCCAGCATGTACATATCGGTTCGAAAGACCTATGGCTACACCTTC; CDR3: CASMYISVRKTYGYTF
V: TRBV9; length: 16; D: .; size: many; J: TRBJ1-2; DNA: TGTGCCAGCCGAGACTCGTACTCAAGAAAGACCTATGGCTACACCTTC; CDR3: CASRDSYSRKTYGYTF
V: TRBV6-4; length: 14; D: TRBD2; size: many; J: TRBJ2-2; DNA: TGTGCCAGCAGCGGACTAGTAGGGACCGGGGAGCTGTTTTTT; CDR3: CASSGLVGTGELFF
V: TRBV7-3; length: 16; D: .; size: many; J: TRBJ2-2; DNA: TGTGCCAGCAGCTTATTTGGGGGGCCTGACACCGGGGAGCTGTTTTTT; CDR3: CASSLFGGPDTGELFF
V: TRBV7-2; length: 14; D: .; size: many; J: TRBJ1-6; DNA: TGTGCCAGCAGCTTAGAAGGGGTTGATTCACCCCTCCACTTT; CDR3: CASSLEGVDSPLHF
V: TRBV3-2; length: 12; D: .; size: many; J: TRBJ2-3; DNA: TGTGCCAGCAGCCTTGGGATAGATACGCAGTATTTT; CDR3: CASSLGIDTQYF
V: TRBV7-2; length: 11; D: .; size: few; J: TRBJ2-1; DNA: TGTGCCAGCAGCTATATCTGGGAGCAGTTCTTC; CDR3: CASSYIWEQFF
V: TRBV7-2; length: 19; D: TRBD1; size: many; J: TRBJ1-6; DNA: TGTGCCAGCAGCTTCTCCGGGACAGGGGGCGCGGGATCTAATTCACCCCTCCACTTT; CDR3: CASSFSGTGGAGSNSPLHF
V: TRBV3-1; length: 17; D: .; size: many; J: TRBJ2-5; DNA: TGTGCCAGCAGCGCGTGTGCTCCCATTTCTTTCTCTGAGACCCAGTACTTC; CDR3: CASSACAPISFSETQYF
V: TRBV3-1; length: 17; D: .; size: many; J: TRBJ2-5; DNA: TGTGCCAGCAGCGTGCTTGATCCCATTTCTTTCTCTGAGACCCAGTACTTC; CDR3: CASSVLDPISFSETQYF
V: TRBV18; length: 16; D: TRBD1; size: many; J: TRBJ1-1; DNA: TGTGCCAGCTCACCCCCCGGGACAGGTTCTTACACTGAAGCTTTCTTT; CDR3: CASSPPGTGSYTEAFF
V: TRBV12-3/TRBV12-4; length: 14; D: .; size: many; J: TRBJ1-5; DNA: TGTGCCAGCAGTCCCGGACAAGTTAATCAGCCCCAGCATTTT; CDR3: CASSPGQVNQPQHF
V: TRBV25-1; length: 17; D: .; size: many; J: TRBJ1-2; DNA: TGTGCCAGCAGTCTCATTAGAGAACTGGGAAAGACCTATGGCTACACCTTC; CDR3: CASSLIRELGKTYGYTF
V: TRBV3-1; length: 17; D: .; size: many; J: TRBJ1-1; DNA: TGTGCCAGCAGCCCCGTATCTCCCATTTCAATTCGCACTGAAGCTTTCTTT; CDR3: CASSPVSPISIRTEAFF
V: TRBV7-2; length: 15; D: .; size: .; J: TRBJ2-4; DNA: TGTGCCAGCAGCTCCTGGACAGGAGGGATAAACATTCAGTACTTC; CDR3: CASSSWTGGINIQYF
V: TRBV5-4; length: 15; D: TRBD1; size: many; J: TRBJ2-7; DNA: TGTGCCAGCAGCCTGCTAGAGGGGGCGTTGCTCGAGCAGTACTTC; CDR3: CASSLLEGALLEQYF
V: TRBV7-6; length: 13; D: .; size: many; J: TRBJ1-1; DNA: TGTGCCAGCAGCTTAATAGGGAACACTGAAGCTTTCTTT; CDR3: CASSLIGNTEAFF
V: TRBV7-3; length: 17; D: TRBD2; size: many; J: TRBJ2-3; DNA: TGTGCCAGCAGCTCCCGATCTAGCGGGTCTAGCACAGATACGCAGTATTTT; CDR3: CASSSRSSGSSTDTQYF
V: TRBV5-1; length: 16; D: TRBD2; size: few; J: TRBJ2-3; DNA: TGCGCCAGCAGCTTAGGACTAGCGGGAGGGCCAGATACGCAGTATTTT; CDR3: CASSLGLAGGPDTQYF
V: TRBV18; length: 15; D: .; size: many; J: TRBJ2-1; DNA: TGTGCCAGCTCATCGACGAATCTCAGGTCCGTTGAGCAGTTCTTC; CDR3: CASSSTNLRSVEQFF
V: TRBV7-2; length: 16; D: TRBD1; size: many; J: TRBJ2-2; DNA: TGTGCCAGCAATACCGGACAGGGGGCGAACACCGGGGAGCTGTTTTTT; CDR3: CASNTGQGANTGELFF
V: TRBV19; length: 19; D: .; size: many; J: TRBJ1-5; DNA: TGTGCCAGTAGCCCCAAAACGATGACAGAAGAGTATAGCAATCAGCCCCAGCATTTT; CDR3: CASSPKTMTEEYSNQPQHF
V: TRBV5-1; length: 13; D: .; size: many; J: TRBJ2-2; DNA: TGCGCCAGCAGGGACGGGAACACCGGGGAGCTGTTTTTT; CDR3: CASRDGNTGELFF
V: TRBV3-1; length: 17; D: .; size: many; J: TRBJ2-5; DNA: TGTGCCAGCAGCGTGAAAGATCCCATTTCTTTCTCTGAGACCCAGTACTTC; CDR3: CASSVKDPISFSETQYF
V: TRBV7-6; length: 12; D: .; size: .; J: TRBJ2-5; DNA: TGTGCCAGCAGCTTAGTTGAGGAGACCCAGTACTTC; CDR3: CASSLVEETQYF
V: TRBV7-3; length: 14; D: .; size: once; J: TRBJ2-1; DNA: TGTGCCAGCAGCCTCTACGCACGGGGAGGTGAGCAGTTCTTC; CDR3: CASSLYARGGEQFF
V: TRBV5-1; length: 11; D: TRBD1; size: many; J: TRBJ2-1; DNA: TGCGCCAGCAGAGGGACAGGGGAGAGGTTCTTC; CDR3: CASRGTGERFF
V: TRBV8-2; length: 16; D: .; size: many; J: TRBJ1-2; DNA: TGTGGCAGTGTCAACGGTGATAGCCGAAAGACCTATGGCTACACCTTC; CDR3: CGSVNGDSRKTYGYTF
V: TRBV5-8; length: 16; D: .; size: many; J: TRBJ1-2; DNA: TGTGCCAGCAAATTCCATCATCCACGAAAGACCTATGGCTACACCTTC; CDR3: CASKFHHPRKTYGYTF
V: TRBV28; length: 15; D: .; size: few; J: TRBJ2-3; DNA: TGTGCCAGCAGTATAAGGGGAGTCCTCACAGATACGCAGTATTTT; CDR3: CASSIRGVLTDTQYF
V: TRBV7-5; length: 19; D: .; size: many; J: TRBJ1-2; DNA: .; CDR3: CISVPEKALEVGKTYGYTF
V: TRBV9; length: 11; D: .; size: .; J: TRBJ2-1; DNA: TGTGCCGGCCCCCTTGGCAATGAGCAGTTCTTC; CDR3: CAGPLGNEQFF
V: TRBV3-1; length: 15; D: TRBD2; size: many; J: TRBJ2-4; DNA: TGTGCCAGCAGCCAAGATGGCCGCGGGAGTCACATTCAGTACTTC; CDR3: CASSQDGRGSHIQYF